The 23 T cell receptor beta chains below come from one sample, sequenced in a study of Ad26.COV2.S vaccination and SARS-CoV-2 variants. Assay used: immunoSEQ multiplex PCR; TCRdb lists only in-frame clones, some missing. The table shows some 190,000 clones, with 87% occurring only once. The input for sequencing was peripheral blood, taken after recovery from COVID-19. The receptors originated from a human donor who had recovered from COVID-19.

This chain uses TRBV25-1 with TRBJ2-1; 11 nucleotides match TRBD2. Trimming at V came to 8 bases and at J to 7 bases, leaving 13 bases not matched to a gene. This CDR3 has 16 residues. Germline V gene lookup returns CDR1 MGHDK and CDR2 SYGVNS. The CDR3 loop reads CASRGPTSGKGNEQFF. In DNA, the CDR3 is TGTGCCAGCCGGGGGCCGACTAGCGGGAAGGGGAATGAGCAGTTCTTC.

The V gene is TRBV30, the J gene TRBJ1-4; D unclear. The V and J ends lost 4 bases and 4 bases respectively, with 10 bases between them. The CDR3 runs 13 residues. Germline V CDR1 and CDR2: GTSNPN, SVGIG (reference sequence). The CDR3: CAWNAFYNEKLFF. The CDR3 DNA reads as TGTGCCTGGAACGCGTTCTATAATGAAAAACTGTTTTTT.

This chain connects TRBV28 to TRBJ2-5; no reliable D call. This CDR3 comprises 12 residues. The V gene's germline CDR1 is MDHEN and CDR2 SYDVKM. V lost 5 bases and J 5 bases, leaving 9 bases between the germline ends. CDR3 bases: TGTGCCAGCAGTCTAACCAGGGAGACCCAGTACTTC. Protein product: CASSLTRETQYF.

The gene calls are TRBV2 and TRBJ2-7, with TRBD2 matching over 9 bases. After removal of 7 bases from V and 2 bases from J, the junction contained 6 bases not matched to a gene. The CDR3 has 14 amino acids. Germline CDR1 SNHLY, CDR2 FYNNEI. As DNA, the CDR3 is TGTGCCAGCATGGCGGGAGGGCCACCCTACGAGCAGTACTTC. Translation gives CASMAGGPPYEQYF.

A few counts support this clone. The rearrangement links TRBV9 to TRBJ1-5, with D unresolved. V lost 7 bases and J lost 2, with 13 bases in between. CDR3 length equals 14 residues. The germline V gene encodes CDR1 SGDLS and CDR2 YYNGEE. The CDR3, as DNA: TGTGCCAGCGCCTCAGGACGCGGCAATCAGCCCCAGCATTTT. Amino acid sequence: CASASGRGNQPQHF.

The rearrangement links TRBV6-5 to TRBJ1-1, with a tentative D call TRBD1 (5 bases). V was trimmed by 7 bases and J by 2 bases, leaving 11 bases between them. This CDR3 is 13 amino acids long. Germline CDR1 and CDR2: MNHEY and SVGAGI. The CDR3 sequence is CASNIQGNTEAFF. Written as DNA, the CDR3 is TGTGCCAGCAACATTCAGGGCAACACTGAAGCTTTCTTT.

J is TRBJ2-1 and V is TRBV7-3; 8 bases fit TRBD2. Germline V gene lookup returns CDR1 SGHTA and CDR2 FQGTGA. This CDR3 comprises 18 residues. J lost 2 bases, V lost 2 bases, and 11 bases had no gene match. The CDR3 sequence is CASSLYGREVFPYNEQFF. The CDR3 DNA sequence: TGTGCCAGCAGCTTATACGGGCGGGAGGTCTTTCCCTACAATGAGCAGTTCTTC.

Worth noting for this clone: The sample holds other DNA sequences that translate to the same CDR3. The chain has TRBV10-3 and TRBJ2-2; D assignment may be TRBD1 or TRBD2 (5 bases each). The germline V and J ends were trimmed by 6 bases and 4 bases, with 12 bases remaining between them. The germline gives CDR1 ENHRY, CDR2 SYGVKD. The CDR3 extends over 14 amino acids. The CDR3 protein is CAISRAGGTGELFF. The CDR3 coding sequence is TGTGCCATCAGCAGGGCTGGGGGCACCGGGGAGCTGTTTTTT.

CDR3 sequence: CASSLTGTDPYEQYF. Written as DNA, the CDR3 is TGTGCCAGCAGCTTAACCGGGACGGATCCCTACGAGCAGTACTTC. This chain uses TRBV7-3 with TRBJ2-7, with D perhaps given as TRBD1 or TRBD2 (5 bases each). Germline assignment: CDR1 SGHTA and CDR2 FQGTGA. This CDR3 spans 15 amino acids. The V end was cut by 0 bases, the J end by 2 bases, with 11 bases between. Full variable domain (outside the CDR3, taken from reference TRBV7-3 and TRBJ2-7): GAGVSQTPSNKVTEKGKYVELRCDPISGHTALYWYRQSLGQGPEFLIYFQGTGAADDSGLPNDRFFAVRPEGSVSTLKIQRTERGDSAVYLCASSLTGTDPYEQYFGPGTRLTVT.

In the case of this clone: Other DNA sequences of this sample code for an identical CDR3. J is TRBJ2-1 and V is TRBV11-2; the D gene is possibly TRBD1 (5 bases). Trimming stripped 5 bases from V and 7 bases from J, with 6 bases between. CDR1 SGHAT and CDR2 FQNNGV come from the germline V gene. The CDR3 spans 11 residues. The CDR3 DNA sequence: TGTGCCAGCAGCCCAGGGAATGAGCAGTTCTTC. Protein sequence: CASSPGNEQFF.

Here the CDR3 reads CASSQTDTGELFF. The CDR3 nucleotides read TGTGCCAGCAGTCAAACTGACACCGGGGAGCTGTTTTTT. The rearrangement joins TRBV12-3 or TRBV12-4 to TRBJ2-2; D ambiguous. The CDR3 has 13 residues. V was trimmed by 5 bases and J by 3 bases, leaving 7 bases between them.

The rearrangement links TRBV28 to TRBJ1-1; possible D gene TRBD1, 5 bases. The V end lost 8 bases, the J end lost 5 bases, and 15 bases lay between the germline ends. Germline V gene data show CDR1 as MDHEN and CDR2 as SYDVKM. The CDR3 runs to 13 residues. As DNA, the CDR3 is TGTGCCAGCCCGGATCCGGCAGGGACTGAAGCTTTCTTT. This translates into CASPDPAGTEAFF.

V is TRBV5-1 and J is TRBJ1-6, with D perhaps matching TRBD1 (6 bases). The V and J ends lost 4 bases and 6 bases respectively, with 11 bases between them. Germline V gene lookup returns CDR1 SGHRS and CDR2 YFSETQ. There are 14 residues in the CDR3. This CDR3 reads CASSGVGANSPLHF. Here the CDR3 DNA reads TGCGCCAGCAGCGGGGTGGGGGCTAATTCACCCCTCCACTTT.

This sequence joins TRBV6-5 and TRBJ2-1, with D tentatively TRBD1 (6 bases). This CDR3 region has 15 residues. Trimming left V 1 base short and J 6 bases short, with 13 bases between. CDR1 MNHEY and CDR2 SVGAGI come from the germline V gene. The CDR3 here is CASSYYFGTINEQFF. CDR3 nucleotide sequence: TGTGCCAGCAGTTACTATTTTGGGACAATCAATGAGCAGTTCTTC.

The J gene is TRBJ1-1, the V gene TRBV9, with D perhaps TRBD1 (5 bases). Germline V gene lookup returns CDR1 SGDLS and CDR2 YYNGEE. V was pared by 5 bases and J by 1 base, with 15 bases between. The CDR3 consists of 15 residues. Written as DNA, the CDR3 is TGTGCCAGCAGTTGGGGGGAGGTCGGGAACACTGAAGCTTTCTTT. Translating it yields CASSWGEVGNTEAFF.

This clone was counted once. This sample also contains other DNA sequences that code for the same CDR3. The chain employs TRBV7-9 and TRBJ2-1; D is unresolved. V was pared by 1 base and J by 3 bases, with 4 bases between. From germline, CDR1 is SEHNR and CDR2 FQNEAQ (reference sequence). The CDR3 totals 13 residues. This CDR3 is CASSLGSYNEQFF. In nucleotides, the CDR3 is TGTGCCAGCAGCTTAGGCAGCTACAATGAGCAGTTCTTC.

This chain uses TRBV24-1 with TRBJ1-6; weak D call: TRBD1 (6 bases). Germline CDR1 and CDR2: KGHDR and SFDVKD. The CDR3 runs to 13 residues. V was clipped by 10 bases and J by 6 bases, with 12 bases between them. The CDR3 sequence: CATLGGANSPLHF. The CDR3 DNA is TGTGCCACTCTGGGGGGGGCTAATTCACCCCTCCACTTT.

This rearrangement joins TRBV7-2 to TRBJ2-3; tentatively, D is TRBD2 (6 bases). V was trimmed by 1 base and J by 8 bases, leaving 10 bases between them. Germline CDR1 and CDR2: SGHTA and FQGNSA. This CDR3 has 13 amino acids. As DNA, the CDR3 is TGTGCCAGCAGCTTAGGGAGGGCGGGTACGCAGTATTTT. This encodes CASSLGRAGTQYF. Filled out from reference TRBV7-2 and TRBJ2-3, the complete variable domain reads GAGVSQSPSNKVTEKGKDVELRCDPISGHTALYWYRQSLGQGLEFLIYFQGNSAPDKSGLPSDRFSAERTGGSVSTLTIQRTQQEDSAVYLCASSLGRAGTQYFGPGTRLTVL.

This chain connects TRBV28 to TRBJ2-7, with D hard to call. Germline CDR1 reads MDHEN; CDR2 reads SYDVKM. V was cut by 7 bases and J by 6 bases, with 19 bases left in between. CDR3 length equals 14 residues. CDR3 loop: CASTQTSDALEQYF. The CDR3 bases are TGTGCCAGCACCCAAACCTCGGACGCGCTCGAGCAGTACTTC.

In its sample, this clone was seen once. The chain uses TRBV18 and TRBJ1-2; D possibly corresponds to TRBD1 (5 bases). The V gene's germline CDR1 is KGHSH and CDR2 LQKENI. The CDR3 runs to 15 residues. Trimming took off 0 bases at V and 7 bases at J, with 15 bases between the two ends. The CDR3 here is CASSPPEGRESGYTF. CDR3 in DNA: TGTGCCAGCTCACCACCCGAAGGCAGGGAGTCTGGCTACACCTTC.

The chain joins TRBV7-9 to TRBJ1-1, with D possibly being TRBD1 (5 bases). Per the germline V gene, CDR1 is SEHNR and CDR2 is FQNEAQ (reference sequence). The CDR3 runs to 13 residues. V was shortened by 5 bases and J by 10 bases, with 17 bases between the two germline ends. The CDR3 DNA reads as TGTGCCAGCAGCCTAAGGGACCCTACGGGAGCTTTCTTT. It translates to CASSLRDPTGAFF.

The chain uses TRBV5-1 and TRBJ1-1, with unresolved D. The CDR3 has 12 residues. Deletions cut 6 bases from V and 0 bases from J, with 6 bases between. CDR1 is SGHRS, CDR2 YFSETQ, per germline. The CDR3 loop is CASTGMNTEAFF. In nucleotides, the CDR3 is TGCGCCAGCACGGGCATGAACACTGAAGCTTTCTTT.

The chain recombines TRBV15 with TRBJ2-7, with D possibly matching TRBD1 (5 bases). V lost 0 bases to trimming and J lost 3 bases, with 9 bases between them. The germline V gene encodes CDR1 LNHNV and CDR2 YYDKDF (reference sequence). The CDR3 consists of 14 residues. CDR3: CATSRDQGVYEQYF. Written as DNA, the CDR3 is TGTGCCACCAGCAGAGATCAGGGCGTCTACGAGCAGTACTTC.